The rows below give T cell receptor beta chains drawn from one sample of a study of T cell changes during pregnancy in multiple sclerosis. Assay used: immunoSEQ multiplex PCR; TCRdb lists only in-frame clones, some missing. The sample records about 120,000 clones, roughly 92% being singletons. The sample in question was peripheral blood, obtained before pregnancy. These receptors came from a female donor with multiple sclerosis, enrolled in a pregnancy study. Both conserved end residues are trimmed from each CDR3.

TRBV27	TRBJ1-1	ASSSLRDSVNTEAF
TRBV2	TRBJ2-5	ASSPGLAREETQY
TRBV7-9	TRBJ2-2	ASSRGQGPGELF
TRBV28	TRBJ2-1	ASSLNRDGEQF
TRBV2	TRBJ2-5	ASSSGPGLSKETQY
TRBV19	TRBJ1-1	ASSPNRAMNTEAF
TRBV6-1	TRBJ2-3	ASSDPLLSSDTQY
TRBV19	TRBJ2-7	ASSIKAAFSYEQY
TRBV7-3	TRBJ2-3	ASSRQAGTDTQY
TRBV19	TRBJ2-7	ASSIEGTGGFEQY
TRBV11-2	TRBJ1-2	ASSWGTEHYGYT
TRBV28	TRBJ2-7	ASSLGTWRGGEQY
TRBV28	TRBJ1-4	ASKGGGGNEKLF
TRBV9	TRBJ2-2	ASTLREGHVSTGELF
TRBV19	TRBJ1-5	ASRGGGNQPQH
TRBV7-3	TRBJ2-2	ASSLTRASGNTGELF
TRBV5-1	TRBJ2-2	ASSPYSTGKFTGELF